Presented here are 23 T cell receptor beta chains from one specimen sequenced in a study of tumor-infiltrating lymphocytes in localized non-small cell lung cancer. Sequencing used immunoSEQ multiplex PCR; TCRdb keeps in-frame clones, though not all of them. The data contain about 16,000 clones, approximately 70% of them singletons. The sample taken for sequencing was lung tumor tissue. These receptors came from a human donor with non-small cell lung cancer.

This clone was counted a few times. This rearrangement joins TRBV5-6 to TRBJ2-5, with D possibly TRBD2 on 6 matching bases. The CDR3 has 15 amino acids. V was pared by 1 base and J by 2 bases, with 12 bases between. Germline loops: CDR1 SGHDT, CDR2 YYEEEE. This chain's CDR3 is CASSLLGRDQETQYF. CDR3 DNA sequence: TGTGCCAGCAGCTTGCTGGGGCGGGATCAAGAGACCCAGTACTTC.

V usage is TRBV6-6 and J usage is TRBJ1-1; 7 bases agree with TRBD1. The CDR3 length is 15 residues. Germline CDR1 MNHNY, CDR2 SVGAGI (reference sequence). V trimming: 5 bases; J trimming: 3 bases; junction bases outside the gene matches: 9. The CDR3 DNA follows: TGTGCCAGCAGTACACCAGGGGGTGGCGACACTGAAGCTTTCTTT. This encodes CASSTPGGGDTEAFF.

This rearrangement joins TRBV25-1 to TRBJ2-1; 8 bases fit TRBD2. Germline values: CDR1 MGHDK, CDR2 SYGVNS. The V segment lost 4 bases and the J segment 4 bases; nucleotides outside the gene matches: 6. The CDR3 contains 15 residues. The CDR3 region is CASSAKAGVYNEQFF. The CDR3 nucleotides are TGTGCCAGCAGTGCCAAAGCGGGGGTATACAATGAGCAGTTCTTC.

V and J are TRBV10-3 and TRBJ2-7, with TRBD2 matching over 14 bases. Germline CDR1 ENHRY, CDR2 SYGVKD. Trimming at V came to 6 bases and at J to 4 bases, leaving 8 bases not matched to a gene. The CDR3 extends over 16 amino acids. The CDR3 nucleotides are TGTGCCATCAGCCGCCTGACTAGCGGGAGGGTTTACGAGCAGTACTTC. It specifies CAISRLTSGRVYEQYF.

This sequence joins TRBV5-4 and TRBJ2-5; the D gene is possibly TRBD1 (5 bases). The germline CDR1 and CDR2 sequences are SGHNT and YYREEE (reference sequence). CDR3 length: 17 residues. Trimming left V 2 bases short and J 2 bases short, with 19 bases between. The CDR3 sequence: CASSFTGAGMKQETQYF. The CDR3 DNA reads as TGTGCCAGCAGCTTCACTGGGGCAGGGATGAAACAAGAGACCCAGTACTTC. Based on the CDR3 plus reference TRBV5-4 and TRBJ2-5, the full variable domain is ETGVTQSPTHLIKTRGQQVTLRCSSQSGHNTVSWYQQALGQGPQFIFQYYREEENGRGNFPPRFSGLQFPNYSSELNVNALELDDSALYLCASSFTGAGMKQETQYFGPGTRLLVL.

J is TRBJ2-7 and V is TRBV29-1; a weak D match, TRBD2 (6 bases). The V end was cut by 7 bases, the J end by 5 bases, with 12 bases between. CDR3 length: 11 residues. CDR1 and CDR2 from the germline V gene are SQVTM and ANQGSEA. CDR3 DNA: TGCAGCGCCCGGGAGACCAACGAGCAGTACTTC. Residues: CSARETNEQYF.

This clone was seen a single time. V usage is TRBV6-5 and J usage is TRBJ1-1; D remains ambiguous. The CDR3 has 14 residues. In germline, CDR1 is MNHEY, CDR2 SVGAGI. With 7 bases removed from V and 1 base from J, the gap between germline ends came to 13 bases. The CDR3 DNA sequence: TGTGCCAGCAATGGTGTCGGGAGGAACACTGAAGCTTTCTTT. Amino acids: CASNGVGRNTEAFF.

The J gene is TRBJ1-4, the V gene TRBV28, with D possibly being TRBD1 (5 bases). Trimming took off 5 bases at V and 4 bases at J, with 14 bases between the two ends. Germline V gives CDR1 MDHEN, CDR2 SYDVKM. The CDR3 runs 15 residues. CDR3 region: CASSTPRQGNEKLFF. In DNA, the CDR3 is TGTGCCAGCAGTACACCCCGGCAGGGTAATGAAAAACTGTTTTTT.

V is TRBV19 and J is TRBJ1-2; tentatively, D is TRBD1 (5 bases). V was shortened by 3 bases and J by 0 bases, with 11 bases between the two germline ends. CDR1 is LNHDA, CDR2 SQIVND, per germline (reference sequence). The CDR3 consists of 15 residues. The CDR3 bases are TGTGCCAGTAGTATCTTGGGGGGTACTAACTATGGCTACACCTTC. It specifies CASSILGGTNYGYTF.

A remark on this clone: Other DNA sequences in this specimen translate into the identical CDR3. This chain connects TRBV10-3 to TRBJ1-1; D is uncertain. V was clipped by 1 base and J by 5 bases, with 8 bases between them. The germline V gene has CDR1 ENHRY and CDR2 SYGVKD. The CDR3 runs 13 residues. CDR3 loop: CAISELPGTEAFF. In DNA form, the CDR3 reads TGTGCCATCAGTGAGTTGCCGGGGACTGAAGCTTTCTTT.

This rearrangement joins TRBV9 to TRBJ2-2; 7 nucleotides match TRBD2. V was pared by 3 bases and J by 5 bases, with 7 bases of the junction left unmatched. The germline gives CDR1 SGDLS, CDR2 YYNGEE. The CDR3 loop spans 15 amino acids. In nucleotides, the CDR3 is TGTGCCAGCAGCGCCAGCGGGATAGGGACCGGGGAGCTGTTTTTT. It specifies CASSASGIGTGELFF.

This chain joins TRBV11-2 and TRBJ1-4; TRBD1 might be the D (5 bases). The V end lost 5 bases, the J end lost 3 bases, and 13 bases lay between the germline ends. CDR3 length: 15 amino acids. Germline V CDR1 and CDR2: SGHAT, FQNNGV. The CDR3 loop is CASSRPGPPNEKLFF. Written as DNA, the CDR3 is TGTGCCAGCAGCCGACCGGGGCCACCTAATGAAAAACTGTTTTTT.

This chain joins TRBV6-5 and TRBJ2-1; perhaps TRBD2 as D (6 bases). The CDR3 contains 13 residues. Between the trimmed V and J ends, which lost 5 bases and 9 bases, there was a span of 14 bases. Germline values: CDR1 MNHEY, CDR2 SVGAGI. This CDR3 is CASSRSRGIEQFF. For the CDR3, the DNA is TGTGCCAGCAGTCGCTCCCGGGGGATTGAGCAGTTCTTC.

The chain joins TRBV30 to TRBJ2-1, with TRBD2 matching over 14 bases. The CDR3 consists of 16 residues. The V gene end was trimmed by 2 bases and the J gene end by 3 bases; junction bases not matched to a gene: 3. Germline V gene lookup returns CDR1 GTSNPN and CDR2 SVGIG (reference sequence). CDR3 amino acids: CAWSKGTSGGYNEQFF. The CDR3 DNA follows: TGTGCCTGGAGTAAAGGGACTAGCGGGGGCTACAATGAGCAGTTCTTC.

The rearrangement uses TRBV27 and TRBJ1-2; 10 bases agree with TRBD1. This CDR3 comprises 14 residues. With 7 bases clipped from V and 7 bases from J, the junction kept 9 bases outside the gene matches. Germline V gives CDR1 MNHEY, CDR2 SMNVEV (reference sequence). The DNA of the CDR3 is TGTGCCAGCACGGGGCGGGACAGGGGACGTGGCTACACCTTC. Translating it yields CASTGRDRGRGYTF.

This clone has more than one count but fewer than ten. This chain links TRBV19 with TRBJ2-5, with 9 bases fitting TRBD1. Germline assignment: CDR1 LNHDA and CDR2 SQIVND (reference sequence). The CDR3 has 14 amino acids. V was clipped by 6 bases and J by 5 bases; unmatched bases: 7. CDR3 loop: CASSIGQGYETQYF. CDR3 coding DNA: TGTGCCAGTAGCATCGGACAGGGGTATGAGACCCAGTACTTC.

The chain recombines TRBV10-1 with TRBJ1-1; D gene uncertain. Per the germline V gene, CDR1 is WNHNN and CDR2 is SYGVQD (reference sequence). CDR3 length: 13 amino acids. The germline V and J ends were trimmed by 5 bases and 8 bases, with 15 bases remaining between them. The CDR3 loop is CASSLILGGEAFF. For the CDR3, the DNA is TGCGCCAGCAGTCTTATACTGGGCGGGGAAGCTTTCTTT.

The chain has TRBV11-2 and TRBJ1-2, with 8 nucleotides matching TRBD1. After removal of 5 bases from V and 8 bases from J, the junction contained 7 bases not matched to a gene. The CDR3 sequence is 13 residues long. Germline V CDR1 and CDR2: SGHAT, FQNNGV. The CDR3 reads CASSGGQAGGYTF. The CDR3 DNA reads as TGTGCCAGCAGCGGGGGACAGGCCGGAGGCTACACCTTC.

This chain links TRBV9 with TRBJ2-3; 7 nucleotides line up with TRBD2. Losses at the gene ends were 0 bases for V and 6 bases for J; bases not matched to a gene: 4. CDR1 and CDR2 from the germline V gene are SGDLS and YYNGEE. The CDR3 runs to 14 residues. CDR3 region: CASSVAAGRDTQYF. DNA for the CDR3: TGTGCCAGCAGCGTAGCGGCCGGGAGGGATACGCAGTATTTT.

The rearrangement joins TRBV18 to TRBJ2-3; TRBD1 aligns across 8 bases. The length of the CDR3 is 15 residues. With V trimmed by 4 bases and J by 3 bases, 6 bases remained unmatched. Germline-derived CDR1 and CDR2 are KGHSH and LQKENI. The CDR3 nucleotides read TGTGCCAGCTCACTAGGACAGGGTAGGACAGATACGCAGTATTTT. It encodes CASSLGQGRTDTQYF.

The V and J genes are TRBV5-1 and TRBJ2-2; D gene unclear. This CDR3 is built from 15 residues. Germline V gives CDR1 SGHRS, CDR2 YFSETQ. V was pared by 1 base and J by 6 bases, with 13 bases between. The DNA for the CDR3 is TGCGCCAGCAGCTTGAGTATCGGGCAGGCCGGGGAGCTGTTTTTT. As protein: CASSLSIGQAGELFF.

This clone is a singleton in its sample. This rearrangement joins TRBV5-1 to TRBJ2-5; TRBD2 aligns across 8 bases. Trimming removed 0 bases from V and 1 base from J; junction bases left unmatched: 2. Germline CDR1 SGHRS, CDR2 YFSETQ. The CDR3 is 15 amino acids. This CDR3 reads CASSLGRGVQETQYF. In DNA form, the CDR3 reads TGCGCCAGCAGCTTGGGGCGGGGGGTCCAAGAGACCCAGTACTTC.

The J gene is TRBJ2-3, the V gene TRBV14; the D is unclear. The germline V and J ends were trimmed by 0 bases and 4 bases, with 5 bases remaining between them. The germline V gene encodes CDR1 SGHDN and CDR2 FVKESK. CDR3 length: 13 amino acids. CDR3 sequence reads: CASSQEWPDTQYF. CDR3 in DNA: TGTGCCAGCAGCCAAGAGTGGCCAGATACGCAGTATTTT. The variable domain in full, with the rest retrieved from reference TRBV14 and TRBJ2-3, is EAGVTQFPSHSVIEKGQTVTLRCDPISGHDNLYWYRRVMGKEIKFLLHFVKESKQDESGMPNNRFLAERTGGTYSTLKVQPAELEDSGVYFCASSQEWPDTQYFGPGTRLTVL.